This T cell receptor beta chain was documented in a study of cytomegalovirus exposure and HLA in healthy donors. This clone was picked up a small number of times. Researchers ran the PCR with 60 Vbeta and 13 Jbeta primers. TCRdb's table, derived via immunoSEQ multiplex PCR, lists solely in-frame clones and lacks some. The data hold 90,000 to 120,000 clones, with around 85% observed a single time. Germline loops: CDR1 SGHVS, CDR2 FQNEAQ. The CDR3 loop spans 15 amino acids. Trimming stripped 2 bases from V and 4 bases from J, with 13 bases between. The sequenced material came from PBMCs. The chain combines TRBV7-8 with TRBJ2-3; D might be TRBD2 (6 bases). This clonotype was obtained from a man aged 30 to 45 in good health and CMV-seronegative. CDR3 loop: CASSLRSGSSDTQYF. As DNA, the CDR3 is TGTGCCAGCAGCTTAAGGAGCGGGTCTTCAGATACGCAGTATTTT.